The 7 T cell receptor beta chains listed next were all sequenced from one sample in a study of CXCR3-negative and CXCR3-positive naive CD8 T cells. Libraries were UMI-labeled 5' RACE TRB cDNA. TCRdb derives one entry per CDR3 protein from the 5' RACE reads, leaving out DNA. There are tens of thousands of distinct CDR3 sequences in the sample, with under 15% held by the top ten. The sample taken for sequencing was memory CD8+ T cells from blood. The receptors shown here come from a human donor in good health. Some clones in this sample may be carry-over from other donors' samples.

The chain employs TRBV27 and TRBJ2-1; there is no DNA to check the TCRdb D call of TRBD2. This CDR3 region has 14 residues. Germline-derived CDR1 and CDR2 are MNHEY and SMNVEV (reference sequence). The CDR3 loop is CASSLGGSRNEQFF.

The rearrangement joins TRBV11-1 to TRBJ2-5; there is no DNA to check the TCRdb D call of TRBD1. The CDR3 has 15 residues. Germline V gene data show CDR1 as SGHAT and CDR2 as FQDESV (reference sequence). The CDR3 sequence is CASSRGTGDQETQYF.

The rearrangement joins TRBV28 to TRBJ2-7; absent DNA, TCRdb's TRBD1 call cannot be checked. The CDR3 consists of 16 residues. Germline values: CDR1 MDHEN, CDR2 SYDVKM. The CDR3 sequence is CASSSQFRDNLYEQYF.

J is TRBJ1-1 and V is TRBV2. From germline, CDR1 is SNHLY and CDR2 FYNNEI. The CDR3 sequence is 14 residues long. The CDR3 loop is CASSAFFGTTEAFF. The entire variable domain, with the rest obtained from reference TRBV2 and TRBJ1-1, is as follows: EPEVTQTPSHQVTQMGQEVILRCVPISNHLYFYWYRQILGQKVEFLVSFYNNEISEKSEIFDDQFSVERPDGSNFTLKIRSTKLEDSAMYFCASSAFFGTTEAFFGQGTRLTVV.

The rearrangement uses TRBV7-2 and TRBJ2-7. Germline-derived CDR1 and CDR2 are SGHTA and FQGNSA. This CDR3 has 12 amino acids. The CDR3 sequence is CASSWVGYEQYF.

The chain joins TRBV9 to TRBJ2-3; the D call of TRBD2 rests on TCRdb alone, since no DNA is present to check it. Germline CDR1 SGDLS, CDR2 YYNGEE. This CDR3 comprises 15 residues. The CDR3 here is CASNEAGQLTDTQYF.

The chain combines TRBV6-2 or TRBV6-3 with TRBJ2-1; TCRdb picks TRBD2, but there is no DNA to check that call. The CDR3 covers 16 residues. Looked up from germline, CDR1 is MNHEY and CDR2 is SVGEGT. CDR3 amino acids: CASSYETSSNLDEQFF.